Below, 4 T cell receptor beta chains from the same sample are listed, as sequenced in a study of blood T cell repertoires in COVID-19. Sequencing was performed with immunoSEQ multiplex PCR; in TCRdb, only in-frame clones are kept and a portion is missing. Here the sample spans about 190,000 clones, about 82% being singletons. Sequenced material: peripheral blood. These receptors all stem from a woman younger than 45 with acute or convalescent COVID-19.

This chain joins TRBV3-1 (or the pseudogene TRBV3-2) and TRBJ2-1; 13 positions agree with TRBD2. V gave up 4 bases and J gave up 8 bases; unmatched junction bases: 5. CDR1 LGHDT and CDR2 YNNKEL come from the germline V gene (reference sequence). The CDR3 sequence is 15 residues long. The CDR3 nucleotides read TGTGCCAGCAGCCCGCGGACTAGCGGGAGTCATGAGCAGTTCTTC. The encoded protein is CASSPRTSGSHEQFF.

CDR3 sequence reads: CASNNPAGGLHGYTF. CDR3 coding DNA: TGTGCCAGCAATAACCCGGCGGGCGGGTTACATGGCTACACCTTC. This chain links TRBV10-3 with TRBJ1-2; D unresolved. The CDR3 extends over 15 amino acids. Trimming left V 10 bases short and J 6 bases short, with 24 bases between. Per the germline V gene, CDR1 is ENHRY and CDR2 is SYGVKD.

The rearrangement uses TRBV19 and TRBJ1-2, with 8 nucleotides matching TRBD1. The CDR3 length is 15 residues. Germline loops: CDR1 LNHDA, CDR2 SQIVND (reference sequence). The ends lost 0 bases at V and 4 bases at J; junction bases unmatched: 4. This chain's CDR3 is CASSIDPQGVYGYTF. In nucleotides, the CDR3 is TGTGCCAGTAGTATAGACCCACAGGGGGTCTATGGCTACACCTTC.

In this sample, this clone turned up a few times. CDR3 loop: CASSLVRQGAQPQHF. CDR3 DNA sequence: TGTGCCAGCAGCTTAGTAAGGCAGGGGGCACAGCCCCAGCATTTT. This chain connects TRBV7-2 to TRBJ1-5; 8 bases map to TRBD1. The V gene's germline CDR1 is SGHTA and CDR2 FQGNSA. Unmatched junction bases numbered 6, after V lost 1 base and J lost 7 bases. The CDR3 totals 15 residues.